The present entry profiles one T cell receptor (beta chain) with its context. CDR3 length: 17 residues. CDR1 KGHSH and CDR2 LQKENI come from the germline V gene. The V and J ends lost 5 bases and 3 bases, in that order; junction bases with no gene match: 12. This table comes from immunoSEQ multiplex PCR, and its TCRdb copy is limited to in-frame clones, with some not included. The table shows roughly 3,500 clones, with 70% occurring only once. This sample was included in a study of blood T cell repertoires in COVID-19. Sequenced input: peripheral blood. J is TRBJ2-7 and V is TRBV18; 11 nucleotides line up with TRBD2. The clonotype comes from a man in his 70s with active COVID-19. CDR3 nucleotides: TGTGCCAGCTCATCCTTGCCCGGGACTAGCGGATTCTACGAGCAGTACTTC. Its protein product is CASSSLPGTSGFYEQYF.